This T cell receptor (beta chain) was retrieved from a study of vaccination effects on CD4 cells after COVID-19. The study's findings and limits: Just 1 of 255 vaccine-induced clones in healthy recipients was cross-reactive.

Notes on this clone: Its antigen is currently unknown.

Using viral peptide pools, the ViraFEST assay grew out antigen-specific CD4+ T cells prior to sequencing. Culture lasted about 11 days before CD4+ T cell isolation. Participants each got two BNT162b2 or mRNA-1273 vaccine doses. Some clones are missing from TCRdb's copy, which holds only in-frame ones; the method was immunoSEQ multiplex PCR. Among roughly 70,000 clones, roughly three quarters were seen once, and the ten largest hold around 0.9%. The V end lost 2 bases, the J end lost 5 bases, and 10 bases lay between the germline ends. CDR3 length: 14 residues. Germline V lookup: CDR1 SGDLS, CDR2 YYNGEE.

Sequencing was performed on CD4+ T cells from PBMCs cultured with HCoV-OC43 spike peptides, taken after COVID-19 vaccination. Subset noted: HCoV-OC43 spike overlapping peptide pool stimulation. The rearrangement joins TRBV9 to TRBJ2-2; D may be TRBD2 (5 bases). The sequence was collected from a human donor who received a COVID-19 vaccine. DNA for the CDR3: TGTGCCAGCAGCGTGAGGGTGGGGACCGGGGAGCTGTTTTTT. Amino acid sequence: CASSVRVGTGELFF.